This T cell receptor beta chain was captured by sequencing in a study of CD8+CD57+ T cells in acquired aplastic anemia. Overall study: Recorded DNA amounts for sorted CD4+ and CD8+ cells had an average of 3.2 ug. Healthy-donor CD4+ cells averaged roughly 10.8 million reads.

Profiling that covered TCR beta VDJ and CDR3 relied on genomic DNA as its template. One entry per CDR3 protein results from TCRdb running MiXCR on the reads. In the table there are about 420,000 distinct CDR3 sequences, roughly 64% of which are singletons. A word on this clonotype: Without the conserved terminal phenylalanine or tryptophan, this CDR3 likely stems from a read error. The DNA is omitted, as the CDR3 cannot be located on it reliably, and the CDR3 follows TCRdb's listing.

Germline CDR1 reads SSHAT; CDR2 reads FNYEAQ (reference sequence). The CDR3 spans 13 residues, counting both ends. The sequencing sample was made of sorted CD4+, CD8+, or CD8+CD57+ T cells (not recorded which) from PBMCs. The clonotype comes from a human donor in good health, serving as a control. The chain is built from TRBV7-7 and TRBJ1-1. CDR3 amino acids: CASSLLAGDYEQY.